A single sample gave rise to the 27 T cell receptor beta chains below, sequenced in a study of blood T cells in healthy people across ages. Using a J-beta primer mix together with a sample-barcoded 5' primer, a second PCR was run for roughly 6 to 12 cycles. TCRdb ran MiXCR on the 5' RACE reads and lists one entry per CDR3 protein. Of about 1.4 million distinct CDR3 sequences listed, approximately 63% are singletons. The sequenced material came from blood. The receptor set was obtained from a man between 18 and 29 years old in good health.

This chain joins TRBV2 and TRBJ2-1; D is unclear. The CDR3 sequence is 13 residues long. CDR1 is SNHLY, CDR2 FYNNEI, per germline. The V end lost 7 bases, the J end lost 3 bases, and 10 bases lay between the germline ends. The CDR3 sequence is CASNPASYNEQFF. DNA of the CDR3: TGTGCCAGCAATCCAGCGAGCTACAATGAGCAGTTCTTC.

This clonotype was counted ten times or more. This chain joins TRBV6-6 and TRBJ2-1; D is undetermined. Per germline, CDR1 MNHNY and CDR2 SVGAGI (reference sequence). V was shortened by 2 bases and J by 5 bases, with 4 bases between the two germline ends. The CDR3 spans 12 residues. CDR3 DNA sequence: TGTGCCAGCAGTTACCCGAACAATGAGCAGTTCTTC. Protein: CASSYPNNEQFF.

V is TRBV5-6 and J is TRBJ1-2, with unresolved D. V lost 0 bases to trimming and J lost 4 bases, with 19 bases between them. CDR3 length: 17 amino acids. Germline V gene lookup returns CDR1 SGHDT and CDR2 YYEEEE. CDR3: CASSLGGRASTAYGYTF. CDR3 DNA sequence: TGTGCCAGCAGCTTGGGCGGGCGGGCTTCCACTGCCTATGGCTACACCTTC.

The chain couples TRBV12-3 or TRBV12-4 to TRBJ2-3, with D possibly being TRBD2 (6 bases). Trimming took 4 bases from V and 4 from J, leaving 15 bases between them. The CDR3 is 15 residues long. CDR3 in amino acids: CASSSWRASADTQYF. DNA for the CDR3: TGTGCCAGCAGTTCTTGGAGAGCTAGCGCAGATACGCAGTATTTT.

In its sample, this clonotype was seen once. The J gene is TRBJ2-2, the V gene TRBV14, with 13 positions matching TRBD2. This CDR3 is 20 amino acids long. Germline V lookup: CDR1 SGHDN, CDR2 FVKESK. Trimming took 4 bases from V and 0 from J; bases not matched to a gene: 11. CDR3 DNA sequence: TGTGCCAGCAGCCGCTACCCCACTGGACTAGCGGGGGCGAACACCGGGGAGCTGTTTTTT. Translating gives CASSRYPTGLAGANTGELFF.

The rearrangement links TRBV2 to TRBJ2-3, with no clear D. This CDR3 is 12 amino acids long. V lost 7 bases, J lost 4 bases, and 9 bases lay in between. Germline values: CDR1 SNHLY, CDR2 FYNNEI. The chain's CDR3 is CASNWDSDTQYF. The CDR3 DNA follows: TGTGCCAGCAATTGGGATTCAGATACGCAGTATTTT.

The genes are TRBV20-1 and TRBJ2-3, with D tentatively TRBD1 (6 bases). V was clipped by 3 bases and J by 4 bases, with 17 bases between them. This CDR3 spans 15 amino acids. CDR1 and CDR2 (germline): DFQATT, SNEGSKA (reference sequence). The CDR3 nucleotides read TGCAGTGCTAGGTGGCTACCAGAGGGGGCAGATACGCAGTATTTT. As protein: CSARWLPEGADTQYF.

The chain employs TRBV6-1 and TRBJ2-1; TRBD2 matches 11 bases. Per the germline V gene, CDR1 is MNHNS and CDR2 is SASEGT. V lost 0 bases to trimming and J lost 8 bases; unmatched junction nucleotides: 6. CDR3 length: 16 residues. CDR3 sequence reads: CASSEAESLAGDEQFF. The CDR3 region has the DNA TGTGCCAGCAGTGAAGCCGAATCACTAGCGGGGGATGAGCAGTTCTTC.

The chain links TRBV20-1 to TRBJ1-2; possibly TRBD1 for D (5 bases). This CDR3 is built from 15 residues. The V end was cut by 5 bases, the J end by 7 bases, with 23 bases between. The germline V gene encodes CDR1 DFQATT and CDR2 SNEGSKA (reference sequence). In DNA, the CDR3 is TGCAGTGCTCCCCCCGGCGGGGGATCCTGGGGTGGCTACACCTTC. Its protein is CSAPPGGGSWGGYTF.

With regard to this clonotype: A junction end diverges from the germline sequence, so it may reflect a read error. The V gene is TRBV4-1, the J gene TRBJ2-3; D gene uncertain. Germline V gene sequence: CDR1 MGHRA, CDR2 YSYEKL. This CDR3 contains 15 residues. The DNA of the CDR3 is TGCGCCAGCAGCCAAGAAGAGCATCCCACAGATGCGCAGTATTTT. Encoded protein: CASSQEEHPTDAQYF.

The chain carries TRBV20-1 and TRBJ2-2; D ambiguous. The CDR3 sequence is 12 residues long. V shed 1 base and J shed 5 bases, with 5 bases lying between them. Germline V gene sequence: CDR1 DFQATT, CDR2 SNEGSKA (reference sequence). CDR3 amino acids: CSARVGTGELFF. As DNA, the CDR3 is TGCAGTGCTAGAGTGGGGACCGGGGAGCTGTTTTTT.

A few counts support this clonotype. The CDR3 here is CASSLEGILYEQYF. CDR3 in DNA: TGTGCCAGCAGCTTGGAGGGGATACTCTACGAGCAGTACTTC. The chain is built from TRBV7-2 and TRBJ2-7; possible D gene TRBD2, 6 bases. This CDR3 region has 14 residues. V dropped 3 bases and J dropped 3 bases, with 12 bases sitting between them. Germline CDR1 and CDR2: SGHTA and FQGNSA.

The chain uses TRBV12-3 or TRBV12-4 and TRBJ2-5; TRBD2 aligns across 8 bases. The assigned J gene may be wrong: the sequence end matches TRBJ2-7 better. The CDR3 extends over 16 amino acids. The CDR3 region has the DNA TGTGCCAGCAGACCTTCCGGGGCGGGGGGTACCTACGAGCAGTACTTC. Protein product: CASRPSGAGGTYEQYF.

J is TRBJ2-7 and V is TRBV10-3; unclear D gene. This CDR3 spans 13 amino acids. Germline V gene lookup returns CDR1 ENHRY and CDR2 SYGVKD. Trimming removed 5 bases from V and 1 base from J, with 9 bases in between. The CDR3, as DNA: TGTGCCATCAGTTTCGACGGTTCCTACGAGCAGTACTTC. Its protein is CAISFDGSYEQYF.

The gene calls are TRBV12-3 or TRBV12-4 and TRBJ2-5; D gene unclear. The CDR3 is 13 residues long. The V end was cut by 5 bases, the J end by 4 bases, with 11 bases between. The CDR3 DNA follows: TGTGCCAGCAGTGTGCTGCCAAGAGAGACCCAGTACTTC. It codes for CASSVLPRETQYF.

This clonotype was picked up a small number of times. The rearrangement joins TRBV13 to TRBJ2-3; 7 bases fit TRBD1. The CDR3 is 16 amino acids. Germline values: CDR1 PRHDT, CDR2 FYEKMQ (reference sequence). V lost 0 bases to trimming and J lost 2 bases; unmatched junction nucleotides: 5. CDR3 loop: CASSLGDRRTTDTQYF. The CDR3 region has the DNA TGTGCCAGCAGCTTAGGGGACAGGAGAACCACAGATACGCAGTATTTT.

This clonotype was seen once. CDR3 coding DNA: TGTGCCACCAGTGACCGGGACAGGGACGATACCTTCACAGATACGCAGTATTTT. It encodes CATSDRDRDDTFTDTQYF. The genes are TRBV24-1 and TRBJ2-3; 9 positions match TRBD1. The CDR3 sequence is 18 residues long. CDR1 and CDR2 from the germline V gene are KGHDR and SFDVKD. The junction had 12 bases not matched to a gene; V was cut back by 4 bases and J by 2 bases.

The chain joins TRBV7-8 to TRBJ1-6; D gene ambiguous. Germline CDR1 and CDR2: SGHVS and FQNEAQ. V dropped 5 bases and J dropped 6 bases, with 17 bases sitting between them. This CDR3 comprises 16 residues. CDR3 sequence reads: CASSIGLFRVNSPLHF. CDR3 nucleotide sequence: TGTGCCAGCAGCATCGGATTGTTCCGGGTTAATTCACCCCTCCACTTT.

The CDR3 loop is CASSPQGQGGYQPQHF. CDR3 bases: TGTGCCAGCAGTCCGCAGGGACAGGGAGGTTATCAGCCCCAGCATTTT. V and J are TRBV28 and TRBJ1-5; 9 bases are a match to TRBD1. The CDR3 length is 16 residues. Germline-derived CDR1 and CDR2 are MDHEN and SYDVKM. V trimming: 5 bases; J trimming: 5 bases; junction bases outside the gene matches: 10.

There are a few counts of this clonotype. The chain uses TRBV12-3 or TRBV12-4 and TRBJ2-4; D gene unclear. With 3 bases removed from V and 13 bases from J, the gap between germline ends came to 16 bases. The CDR3 sequence is 13 residues long. CDR3 coding DNA: TGTGCCAGCAGTTTCTCGTTGGACCAGAAACAGTACTTC. Protein product: CASSFSLDQKQYF.

The chain employs TRBV5-6 and TRBJ2-7, with no clear D. The CDR3 is made up of 14 amino acids. Germline CDR1 and CDR2: SGHDT and YYEEEE. The V end lost 4 bases, the J end lost 5 bases, and 16 bases lay between the germline ends. The CDR3 DNA is TGTGCCAGCAGCCCCCTCGGGCAGTGGGACGAGCAGTACTTC. Residues: CASSPLGQWDEQYF.

This clonotype turned up a few times. This chain connects TRBV4-1 to TRBJ2-7; tentative D call: TRBD2 (6 bases). Germline CDR1 is MGHRA and CDR2 is YSYEKL. V lost 4 bases, J lost 6 bases, and 10 bases lay in between. This CDR3 has 12 amino acids. The CDR3 is CASSRGGREQYF. The CDR3, as DNA: TGCGCCAGCAGCCGGGGAGGCCGCGAGCAGTACTTC.

The rearrangement links TRBV7-8 to TRBJ1-2; weak D call: TRBD1 (5 bases). The CDR3 extends over 15 amino acids. V was shortened by 5 bases and J by 2 bases, with 15 bases between the two germline ends. The V gene's germline CDR1 is SGHVS and CDR2 FQNEAQ. The chain's CDR3 is CASSQRGAGNYGYTF. CDR3 DNA sequence: TGTGCCAGCAGCCAGAGGGGCGCGGGGAACTATGGCTACACCTTC.

The chain joins TRBV13 to TRBJ2-1, with 7 bases aligning to TRBD2. J lost 6 bases, V lost 3 bases, and 5 bases had no gene match. The CDR3 length is 14 residues. CDR1 and CDR2 from the germline V gene are PRHDT and FYEKMQ (reference sequence). CDR3 sequence reads: CASSFRAGINEQFF. The DNA for the CDR3 is TGTGCCAGCAGCTTCCGAGCGGGGATCAATGAGCAGTTCTTC.

The genes are TRBV24-1 and TRBJ2-4, with TRBD2 matching over 8 bases. CDR1 and CDR2 from the germline V gene are KGHDR and SFDVKD. With 4 bases clipped from V and 5 bases from J, the junction kept 9 bases outside the gene matches. CDR3 size: 16 residues. This chain's CDR3 is CATSDPSGSRENIQYF. The CDR3 bases are TGTGCCACCAGTGACCCGAGCGGGAGCCGTGAAAACATTCAGTACTTC.

J is TRBJ2-3 and V is TRBV20-1; 10 bases fit TRBD2. Germline V gene sequence: CDR1 DFQATT, CDR2 SNEGSKA (reference sequence). This CDR3 contains 14 residues. The V gene end was trimmed by 4 bases and the J gene end by 6 bases; junction bases not matched to a gene: 7. The CDR3 reads CSAILAGFGDTQYF. CDR3 nucleotides: TGCAGTGCTATACTAGCGGGGTTCGGGGATACGCAGTATTTT.

The sample holds a few counts of this clonotype. Being one base from a much bigger clone, this may be a read error. The rearrangement uses TRBV7-9 and TRBJ2-3; D remains ambiguous. CDR3 length equals 12 residues. Germline CDR1 SEHNR, CDR2 FQNEAQ (reference sequence). V lost 2 bases, J lost 3 bases, and 3 bases lay in between. DNA for the CDR3: TGTGCCAGCAGCTTAAAGACAGATACGCAGTATTTT. Translating gives CASSLKTDTQYF.